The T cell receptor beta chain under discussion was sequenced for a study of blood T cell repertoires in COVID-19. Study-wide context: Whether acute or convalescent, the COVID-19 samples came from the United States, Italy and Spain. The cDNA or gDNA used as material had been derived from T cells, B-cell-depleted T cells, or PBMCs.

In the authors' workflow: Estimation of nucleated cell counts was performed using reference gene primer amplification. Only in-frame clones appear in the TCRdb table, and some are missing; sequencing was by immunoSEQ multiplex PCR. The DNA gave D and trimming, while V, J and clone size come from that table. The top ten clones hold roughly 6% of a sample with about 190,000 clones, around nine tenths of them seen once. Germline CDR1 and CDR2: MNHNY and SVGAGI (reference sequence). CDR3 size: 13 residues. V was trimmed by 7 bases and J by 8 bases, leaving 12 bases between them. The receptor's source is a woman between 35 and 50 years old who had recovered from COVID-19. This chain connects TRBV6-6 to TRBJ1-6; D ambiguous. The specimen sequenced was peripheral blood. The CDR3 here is CASTSGGHSPLHF. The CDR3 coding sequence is TGTGCCAGCACTTCCGGCGGTCATTCACCCCTCCACTTT.